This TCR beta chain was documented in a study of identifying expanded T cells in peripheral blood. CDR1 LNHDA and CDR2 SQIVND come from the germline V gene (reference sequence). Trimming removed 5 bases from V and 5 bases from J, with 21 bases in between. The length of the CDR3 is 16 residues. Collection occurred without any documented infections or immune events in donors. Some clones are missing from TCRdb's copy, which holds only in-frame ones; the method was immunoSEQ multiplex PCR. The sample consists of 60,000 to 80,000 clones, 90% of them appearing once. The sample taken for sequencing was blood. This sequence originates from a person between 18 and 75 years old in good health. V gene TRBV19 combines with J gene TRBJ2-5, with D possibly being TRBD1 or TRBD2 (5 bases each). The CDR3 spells CASSHPSGRTIETQYF. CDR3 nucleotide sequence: TGTGCCAGTAGTCACCCCTCGGGACGTACAATCGAGACCCAGTACTTC.